This T cell receptor (beta chain) was sequenced during a study of cytomegalovirus exposure and HLA in healthy donors. Points on this clone: Its antigen is not identified.

Study conclusions and caveats: It was 150 to 200 TCR beta chains that were listed as cytomegalovirus-associated. Among the sequence variants, a highly shared cluster was likely an artifact of sequencing.

Amplification used 60 Vbeta primers and 13 Jbeta primers. Original handling: It was a later analysis that counted 83 million or so unique TCR beta chains, of which some 12 million were shared. Profiling relied on immunoSEQ multiplex PCR, and the TCRdb table lists in-frame clones only, not all of them. Clone size and the V and J calls come from that table; the DNA yielded D and trimming. The sample has some 140,000 clones, 60% to 85% seen once; the top ten hold more than 0.95%. Sequencing was performed on PBMCs. The clonotype originates from a man aged 18 to 30 in good health and CMV-seronegative.

DNA of the CDR3: TGTGCCAGTAGTACAGGTCGACTAGCGGGGTCCTACAATGAGCAGTTCTTC. It translates to CASSTGRLAGSYNEQFF. V gene TRBV19 combines with J gene TRBJ2-1; the match to TRBD2 covers 11 bases. Per germline, CDR1 LNHDA and CDR2 SQIVND (reference sequence). Germline trimming cut 4 bases from V and 1 base from J; bases unmatched to any gene: 6. CDR3 length equals 17 residues.